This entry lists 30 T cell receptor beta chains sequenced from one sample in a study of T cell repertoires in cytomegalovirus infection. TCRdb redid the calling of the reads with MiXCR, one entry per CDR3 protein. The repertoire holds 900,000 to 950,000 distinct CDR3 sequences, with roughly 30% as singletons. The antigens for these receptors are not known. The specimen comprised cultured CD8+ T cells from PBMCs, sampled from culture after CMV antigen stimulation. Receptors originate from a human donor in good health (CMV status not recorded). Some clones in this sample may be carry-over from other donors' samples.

The CDR3 here is CASSLHITGGNTEAFF. As DNA, the CDR3 is TGCGCCAGCAGCCTACATATTACAGGGGGCAACACTGAAGCTTTCTTT. The rearrangement uses TRBV4-1 and TRBJ1-1; 9 nucleotides match TRBD1. The CDR3 extends over 16 amino acids. V gave up 4 bases and J gave up 2 bases; unmatched junction bases: 8. Germline CDR1 reads MGHRA; CDR2 reads YSYEKL.

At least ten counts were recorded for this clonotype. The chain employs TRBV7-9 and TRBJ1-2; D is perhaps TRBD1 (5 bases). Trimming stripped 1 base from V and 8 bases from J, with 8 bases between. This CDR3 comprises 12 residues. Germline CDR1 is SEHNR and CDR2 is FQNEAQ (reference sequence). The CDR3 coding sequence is TGTGCCAGCAGCTTAGGCAGGGCCGGCTACACCTTC. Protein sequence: CASSLGRAGYTF.

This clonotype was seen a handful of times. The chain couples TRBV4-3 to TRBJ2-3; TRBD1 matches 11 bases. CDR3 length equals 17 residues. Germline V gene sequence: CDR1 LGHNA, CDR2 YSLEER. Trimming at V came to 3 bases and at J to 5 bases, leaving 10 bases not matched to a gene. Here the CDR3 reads CASSHGYWTGGKDTQYF. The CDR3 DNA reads TGCGCCAGCAGCCACGGATATTGGACAGGGGGCAAAGATACGCAGTATTTT.

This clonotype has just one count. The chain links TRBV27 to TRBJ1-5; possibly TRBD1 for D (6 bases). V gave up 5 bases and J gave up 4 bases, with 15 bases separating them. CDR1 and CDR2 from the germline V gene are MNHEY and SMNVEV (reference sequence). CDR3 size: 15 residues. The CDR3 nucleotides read TGTGCCAGCAGTCCTCGGGGGCAGAGGAATCAGCCCCAGCATTTT. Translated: CASSPRGQRNQPQHF.

The CDR3 nucleotides are TGTGCCAGCAGTTTAGTCGCTGGTCTTGTTTGGACTTTCTTT. Protein product: CASSLVAGLVWTFF. The J gene is TRBJ1-1, the V gene TRBV12-3 or TRBV12-4; D gene uncertain. V was shortened by 1 base and J by 12 bases, with 18 bases between the two germline ends. This CDR3 has 14 residues.

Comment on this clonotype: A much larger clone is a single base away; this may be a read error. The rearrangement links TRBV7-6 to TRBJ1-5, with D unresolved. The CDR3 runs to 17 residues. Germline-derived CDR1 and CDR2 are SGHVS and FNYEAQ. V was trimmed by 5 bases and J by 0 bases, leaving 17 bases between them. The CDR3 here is CASSEDPDIYSNQPQHF. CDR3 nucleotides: TGTGCCAGCAGCGAGGACCCTGACATCTATAGCAATCAGCCCCAGCATTTT.

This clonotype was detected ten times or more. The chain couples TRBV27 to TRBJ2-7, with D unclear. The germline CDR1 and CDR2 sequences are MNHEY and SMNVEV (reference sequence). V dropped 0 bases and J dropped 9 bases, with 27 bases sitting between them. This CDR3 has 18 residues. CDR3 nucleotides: TGTGCCAGCAGTTTATCGACCGGCTCCCTACTACGTGGTGAGTGGCAGTACGTC. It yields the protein CASSLSTGSLLRGEWQYV.

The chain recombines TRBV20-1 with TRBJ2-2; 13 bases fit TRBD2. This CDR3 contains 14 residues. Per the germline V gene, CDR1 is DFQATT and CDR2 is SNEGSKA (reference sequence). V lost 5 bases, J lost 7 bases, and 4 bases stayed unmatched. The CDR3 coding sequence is TGCAGTGCTCGGACTAGCGGGGGAGACGGGGAGCTGTTTTTT. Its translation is CSARTSGGDGELFF.

The CDR3 here is CASSYVRNEQFF. The CDR3 DNA reads as TGTGCCAGCAGTTACGTGAGGAATGAGCAGTTCTTC. V is TRBV6-6 and J is TRBJ2-1; D gene ambiguous. This CDR3 region has 12 residues. Germline V gives CDR1 MNHNY, CDR2 SVGAGI (reference sequence). The V end lost 2 bases, the J end lost 7 bases, and 6 bases lay between the germline ends.

The CDR3 DNA is TGTGCCAGCAGCGCCCTCCCCAGGGTGGCTAACTATGGCTACACCTTC. Encoded protein: CASSALPRVANYGYTF. The gene calls are TRBV7-6 and TRBJ1-2, with D tentatively TRBD1 (5 bases). With 5 bases removed from V and 0 bases from J, the gap between germline ends came to 16 bases. Germline V CDR1 and CDR2: SGHVS, FNYEAQ. There are 16 residues in the CDR3. Combining the CDR3 with reference TRBV7-6 and TRBJ1-2 gives the whole variable domain GAGVSQSPRYKVTKRGQDVALRCDPISGHVSLYWYRQALGQGPEFLTYFNYEAQQDKSGLPNDRFSAERPEGSISTLTIQRTEQRDSAMYRCASSALPRVANYGYTFGSGTRLTVV.

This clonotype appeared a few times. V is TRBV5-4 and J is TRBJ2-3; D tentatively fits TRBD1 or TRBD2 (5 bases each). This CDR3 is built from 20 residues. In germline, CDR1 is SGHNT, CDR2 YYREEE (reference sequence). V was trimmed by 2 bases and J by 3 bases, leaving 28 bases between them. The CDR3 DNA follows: TGTGCCAGCAGCTTTGGGGAGTCCCGGGACCTCGGACCCCATACAGATACGCAGTATTTT. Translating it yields CASSFGESRDLGPHTDTQYF.

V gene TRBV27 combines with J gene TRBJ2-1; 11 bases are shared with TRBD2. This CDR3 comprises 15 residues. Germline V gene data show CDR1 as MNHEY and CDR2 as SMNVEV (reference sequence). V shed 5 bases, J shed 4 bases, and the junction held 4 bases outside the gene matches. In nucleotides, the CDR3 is TGTGCCAGCAGTAAGGTAGCGGGGGGGTACAATGAGCAGTTCTTC. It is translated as CASSKVAGGYNEQFF.

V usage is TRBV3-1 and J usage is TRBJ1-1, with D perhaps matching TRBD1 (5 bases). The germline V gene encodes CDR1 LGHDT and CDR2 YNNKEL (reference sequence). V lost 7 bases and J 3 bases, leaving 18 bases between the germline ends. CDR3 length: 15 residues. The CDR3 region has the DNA TGTGCCAGCACCCCCACCGGGGCAGGGCACACTGAAGCTTTCTTT. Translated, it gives CASTPTGAGHTEAFF.

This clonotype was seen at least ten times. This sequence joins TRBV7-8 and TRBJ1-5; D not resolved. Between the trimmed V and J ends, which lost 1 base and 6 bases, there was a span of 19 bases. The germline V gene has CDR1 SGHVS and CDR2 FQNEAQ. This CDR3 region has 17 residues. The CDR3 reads CASSLDLTPRATQPQHF. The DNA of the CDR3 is TGTGCCAGCAGCTTAGATCTGACACCCCGGGCCACTCAGCCCCAGCATTTT.

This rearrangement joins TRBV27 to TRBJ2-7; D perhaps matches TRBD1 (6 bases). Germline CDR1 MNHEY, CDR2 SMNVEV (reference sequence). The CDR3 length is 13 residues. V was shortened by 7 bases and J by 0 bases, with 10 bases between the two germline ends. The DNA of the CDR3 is TGTGCCAGCACGGGACATTCCTCCTACGAGCAGTACTTC. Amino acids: CASTGHSSYEQYF.

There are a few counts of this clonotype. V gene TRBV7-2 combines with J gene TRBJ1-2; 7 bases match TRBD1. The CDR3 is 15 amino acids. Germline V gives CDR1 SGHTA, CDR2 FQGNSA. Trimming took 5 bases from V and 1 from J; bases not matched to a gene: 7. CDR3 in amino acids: CASSPGGYLNYGYTF. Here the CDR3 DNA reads TGTGCCAGCAGCCCAGGGGGATACCTTAACTATGGCTACACCTTC.

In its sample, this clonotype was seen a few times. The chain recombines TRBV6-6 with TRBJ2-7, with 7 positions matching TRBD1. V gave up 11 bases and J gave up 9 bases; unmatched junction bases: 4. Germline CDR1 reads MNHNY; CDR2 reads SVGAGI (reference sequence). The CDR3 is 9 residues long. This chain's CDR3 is CAAHRGQYV. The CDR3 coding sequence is TGTGCCGCCCACAGGGGGCAGTACGTC.

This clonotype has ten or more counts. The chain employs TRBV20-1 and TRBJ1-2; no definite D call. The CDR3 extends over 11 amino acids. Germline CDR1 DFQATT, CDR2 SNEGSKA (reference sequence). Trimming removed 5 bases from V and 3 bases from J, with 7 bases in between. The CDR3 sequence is CSAPRDYGYTF. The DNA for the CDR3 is TGCAGTGCTCCTAGGGACTATGGCTACACCTTC.

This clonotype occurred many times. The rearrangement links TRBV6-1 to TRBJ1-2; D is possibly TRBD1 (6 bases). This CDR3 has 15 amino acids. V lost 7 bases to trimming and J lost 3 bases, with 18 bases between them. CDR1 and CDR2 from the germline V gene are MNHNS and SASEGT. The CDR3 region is CASTAVGGQDYGYTF. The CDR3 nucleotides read TGTGCCAGCACTGCCGTTGGGGGGCAGGACTATGGCTACACCTTC.

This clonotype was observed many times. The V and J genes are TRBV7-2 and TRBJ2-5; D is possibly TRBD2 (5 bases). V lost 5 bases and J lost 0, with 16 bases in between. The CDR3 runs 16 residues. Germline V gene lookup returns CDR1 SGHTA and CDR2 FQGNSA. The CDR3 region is CASSPVAGRNQETQYF. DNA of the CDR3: TGTGCCAGCAGCCCAGTTGCGGGCAGAAACCAAGAGACCCAGTACTTC.

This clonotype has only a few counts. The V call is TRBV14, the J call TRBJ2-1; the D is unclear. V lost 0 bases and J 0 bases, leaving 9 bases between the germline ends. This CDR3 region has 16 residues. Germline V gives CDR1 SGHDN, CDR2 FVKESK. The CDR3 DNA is TGTGCCAGCAGCCAAGAAATCAATTACTCCTACAATGAGCAGTTCTTC. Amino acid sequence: CASSQEINYSYNEQFF. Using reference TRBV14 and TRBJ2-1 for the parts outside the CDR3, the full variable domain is EAGVTQFPSHSVIEKGQTVTLRCDPISGHDNLYWYRRVMGKEIKFLLHFVKESKQDESGMPNNRFLAERTGGTYSTLKVQPAELEDSGVYFCASSQEINYSYNEQFFGPGTRLTVL.

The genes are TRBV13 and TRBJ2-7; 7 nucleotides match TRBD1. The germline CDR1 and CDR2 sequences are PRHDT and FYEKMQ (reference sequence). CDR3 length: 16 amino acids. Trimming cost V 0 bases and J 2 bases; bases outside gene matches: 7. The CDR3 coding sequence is TGTGCCAGCAGCTTAGGCCGAAGACAGGGTCCCTACGAGCAGTACTTC. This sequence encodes CASSLGRRQGPYEQYF.

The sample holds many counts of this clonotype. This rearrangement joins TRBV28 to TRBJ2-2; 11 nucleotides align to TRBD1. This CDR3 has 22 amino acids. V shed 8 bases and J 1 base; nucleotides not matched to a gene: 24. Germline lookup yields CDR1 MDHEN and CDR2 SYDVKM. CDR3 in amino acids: CASRTEKLTGTGGIWNTGELFF. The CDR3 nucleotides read TGTGCCAGCCGTACCGAAAAGCTGACCGGGACAGGGGGAATTTGGAACACCGGGGAGCTGTTTTTT.

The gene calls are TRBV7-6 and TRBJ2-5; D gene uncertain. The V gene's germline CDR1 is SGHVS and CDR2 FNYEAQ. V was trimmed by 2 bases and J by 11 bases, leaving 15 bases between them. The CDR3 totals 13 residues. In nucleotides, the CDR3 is TGTGCCAGCAGCTTATCCCCCGGACGCCGTCAGTACTTC. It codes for CASSLSPGRRQYF.

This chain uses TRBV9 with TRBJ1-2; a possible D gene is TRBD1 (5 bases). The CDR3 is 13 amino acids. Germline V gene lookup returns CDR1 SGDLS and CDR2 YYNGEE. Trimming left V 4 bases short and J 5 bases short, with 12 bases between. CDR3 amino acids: CASSPGADYGYTF. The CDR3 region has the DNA TGTGCCAGCAGCCCCGGGGCCGATTATGGCTACACCTTC.

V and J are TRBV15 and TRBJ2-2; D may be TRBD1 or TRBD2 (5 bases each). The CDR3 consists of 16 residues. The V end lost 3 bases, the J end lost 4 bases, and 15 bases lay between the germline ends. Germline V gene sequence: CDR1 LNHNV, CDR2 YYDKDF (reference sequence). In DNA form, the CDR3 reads TGTGCCACCAGCAGCTCCCGGGGCCGAGGCACCGGGGAGCTGTTTTTT. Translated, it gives CATSSSRGRGTGELFF.

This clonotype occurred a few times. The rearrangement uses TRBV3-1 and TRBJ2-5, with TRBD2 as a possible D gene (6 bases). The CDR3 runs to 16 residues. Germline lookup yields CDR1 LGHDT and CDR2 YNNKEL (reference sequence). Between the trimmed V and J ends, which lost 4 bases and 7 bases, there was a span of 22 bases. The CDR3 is CASSLPRRVAAGTQYF. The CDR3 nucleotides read TGTGCCAGCAGCCTCCCGAGGAGGGTGGCGGCGGGGACCCAGTACTTC.

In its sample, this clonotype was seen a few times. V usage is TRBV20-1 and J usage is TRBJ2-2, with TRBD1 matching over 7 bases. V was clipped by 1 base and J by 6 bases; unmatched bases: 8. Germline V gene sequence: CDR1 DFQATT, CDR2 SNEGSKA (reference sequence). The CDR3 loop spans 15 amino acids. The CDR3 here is CSARGRTGRPGELFF. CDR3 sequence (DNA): TGCAGTGCTAGAGGAAGGACAGGTCGTCCCGGGGAGCTGTTTTTT.

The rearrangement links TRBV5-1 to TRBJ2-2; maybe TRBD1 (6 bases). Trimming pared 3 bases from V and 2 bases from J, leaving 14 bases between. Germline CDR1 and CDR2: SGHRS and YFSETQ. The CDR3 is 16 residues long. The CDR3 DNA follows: TGCGCCAGCAGCTCCGGACAGTTTATTAACACCGGGGAGCTGTTTTTT. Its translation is CASSSGQFINTGELFF.

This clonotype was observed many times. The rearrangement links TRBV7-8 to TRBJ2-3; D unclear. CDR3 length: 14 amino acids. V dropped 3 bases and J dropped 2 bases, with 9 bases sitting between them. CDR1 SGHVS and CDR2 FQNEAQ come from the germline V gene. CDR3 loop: CASSFRRNTDTQYF. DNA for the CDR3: TGTGCCAGCAGCTTCCGCCGAAACACAGATACGCAGTATTTT.